The 4 T cell receptor beta chains below were found in one sample sequenced in a study of blood T cell repertoires in COVID-19. The table came from immunoSEQ multiplex PCR; TCRdb's copy has only in-frame clones and leaves some out. The sample includes 350,000 to 450,000 clones, over 85% of them seen just once. Source material: PBMCs or T cells enriched from blood (not recorded which). These receptors were taken from a woman aged 30 to 39 who had recovered from COVID-19.

V usage is TRBV4-2 and J usage is TRBJ2-1; maybe TRBD2 (6 bases). The CDR3 has 15 residues. V lost 1 base, J lost 9 bases, and 16 bases lay in between. Per germline, CDR1 LGHNA and CDR2 YNFKEQ. The CDR3 spells CASSQAPRTMGEQFF. As DNA, the CDR3 is TGTGCCAGCAGCCAAGCCCCGAGGACTATGGGTGAGCAGTTCTTC.

The chain combines TRBV30 with TRBJ2-4, with 13 positions matching TRBD2. V dropped 4 bases and J dropped 0; count of bases not matched to a gene: 9. The CDR3 is 18 residues long. The V gene's germline CDR1 is GTSNPN and CDR2 SVGIG (reference sequence). The CDR3 loop is CAWNLGTSGAVAKNIQYF. The CDR3 DNA reads as TGTGCCTGGAACCTCGGGACTAGCGGGGCCGTAGCCAAAAACATTCAGTACTTC.

This sequence joins TRBV11-3 and TRBJ2-4; 13 nucleotides agree with TRBD2. The CDR3 covers 15 residues. Per the germline V gene, CDR1 is SGHNT and CDR2 is YENEEA. V shed 4 bases and J 5 bases; nucleotides not matched to a gene: 2. Here the CDR3 reads CASSSGLAGENIQYF. Here the CDR3 DNA reads TGTGCCAGCAGCTCCGGACTAGCGGGGGAAAACATTCAGTACTTC. The complete variable domain, with remaining parts taken from reference TRBV11-3 and TRBJ2-4, reads EAGVVQSPRYKIIEKKQPVAFWCNPISGHNTLYWYLQNLGQGPELLIRYENEEAVDDSQLPKDRFSAERLKGVDSTLKIQPAELGDSAVYLCASSSGLAGENIQYFGAGTRLSVL.

This clone came up once. The rearrangement joins TRBV18 to TRBJ2-2; TRBD2 aligns across 10 bases. This CDR3 spans 16 amino acids. Per germline, CDR1 KGHSH and CDR2 LQKENI. V lost 2 bases, J lost 3 bases, and 3 bases stayed unmatched. The CDR3 loop is CASSPILAGDTGELFF. The CDR3 DNA sequence: TGTGCCAGCTCACCAATCCTAGCGGGAGACACCGGGGAGCTGTTTTTT.